This T cell receptor (beta chain) is from a study of OX40 agonist ivuxolimab in advanced cancers. At the level of the whole study: Ivuxolimab, which targeted the costimulatory receptor OX40 (CD134), was an agonistic, fully human IgG2 monoclonal antibody. Of the roughly 50 dose-escalation patients, hepatocellular carcinoma was present in about 20, melanoma in some 15, renal cell carcinoma in 9 and head and neck cancer in 9. A male proportion of roughly 80% and a mean age of roughly 58 years, ranging from about 23 to 79, were recorded for the dose-escalation cohort. The paper reports the monotherapy dose-escalation portion (N = 52 patients) of the phase I ivuxolimab trial. Peripheral TCRbeta sequencing aimed to test whether ivuxolimab altered TCR sequence diversity and caused clonal T-cell expansion. Prior anti-PD-1, anti-PD-L1 or anti-CTLA-4 therapy was permitted, and about two fifths of dose-escalation patients had received checkpoint inhibitors. Three dose-escalation patients achieved partial responses, one with hepatocellular carcinoma and two with cutaneous melanoma. Intravenous ivuxolimab was administered to patients every 2 weeks at six dose levels: 0.01, 0.1, 0.3, 1.5, 3 and 10 mg/kg. Here is what the overall study found, with its caveats: Low levels of normalized T-cell clonal expansion were also seen in some nonresponding patients. In the 0.1-3.0 mg/kg groups, partial responders were among the patients with the lowest normalized peripheral clonal expansion, particularly in CD8+ T cells. On average, CD8+ T cells showed more expanded clones than CD4+ T cells after ivuxolimab. Antigen specificity was not determined for the clonally expanded peripheral T cells. At doses of 0.1 to 3.0 mg/kg, clonal expansion of both CD4+ and CD8+ blood T cells was observed from baseline to week 6.

In the case of this clone: Its target antigen remains unknown. No base-level quality is on record; no much larger clone is a single base apart.

Genomic DNA was extracted from sorted cells for sequencing of the TCRbeta CDR3 region. The immunoSEQ Assay was used to sequence the TCRbeta CDR3 regions. Drawn from immuneACCESS, this table holds only the in-frame rearrangements with V and J called that TCRdb kept. Clones are partly lost; checked studies trace under half to an unresolved V gene and leave the rest unexplained. The sample table shows over 100,000 clones, and 93% are seen once. Approximately 0.15% of the sample goes to the ten largest clones. In the germline V gene (reference sequence), CDR1 corresponds to SEHNR and CDR2 to FQNEAQ. V is cut by 1 base and J by 8 bases, and the space between the germline ends is 6 bases. The CDR3 goes from the cysteine to the phenylalanine over 12 residues. The kept DNA is CDR3 alone, 36 bases in frame from the first base. The trial excluded patients who had a history of autoimmune disease or who were on systemic immunosuppression. Peripheral blood for TCR sequencing was collected from all dose cohorts at baseline, on cycle 4 day 1, and on cycle 7 day 1. The samples were taken from a phase I, first-in-human, multicenter, open-label dose-escalation trial of ivuxolimab. The trial enrolled adults with locally advanced or metastatic head and neck squamous cell, hepatocellular, melanoma or renal cell carcinoma. Before TCR sequencing, CD4+ T cells and CD8+ T cells from peripheral blood were sorted into separate populations.

This chain joins TRBV7-9 to TRBJ2-1; too little of a D gene remains to name it. The TCR originated in an adult with an advanced solid tumor such as melanoma, head and neck, liver or kidney cancer. This sample comprised CD4+ or CD8+ T cells sorted from blood, obtained in a trial of the OX40 agonist ivuxolimab. Read as DNA, the sequence is TGTGCCAGCAGCTTAGATATGGATGAGCAGTTCTTC. This is translated as CASSLDMDEQFF.